Below, one T cell receptor beta chain is given with its context. As to treatment: around 19 received Ad26.COV2.S at low or high dose, single or two shots; roughly five received placebo; per-sample allocation not given. The samples date from day 63 after the first vaccine or placebo injection. This adult donor, from Boston, was 18-55 years old. CDR1 is SGHRS and CDR2 is YFSETQ in the germline V gene. The V end was cut by 4 bases, the J end by 6 bases, with 29 bases between. This CDR3 spans 19 amino acids. The sample originates from a study of Ad26.COV2.S vaccination and SARS-CoV-2 variants. Overall study context: Intramuscularly, Ad26.COV2.S was given either once or twice, 56 days apart.

Generated by immunoSEQ multiplex PCR, the TCRdb table keeps only in-frame clones and is missing some. The profile shows fewer than 400,000 clones, 90% of them singletons. The chain links TRBV5-1 to TRBJ2-1; D may be TRBD2 (6 bases). This sequence originates from a person aged 18 to 59 who received the Ad26.COV2.S COVID-19 vaccine or a placebo. The sequenced sample was peripheral blood, obtained in a trial of Ad26.COV2.S vaccine versus placebo. CDR3 protein: CASSATWTEGRVLGNEQFF. As DNA, the CDR3 is TGCGCCAGCAGCGCCACCTGGACGGAGGGTCGAGTCTTGGGCAATGAGCAGTTCTTC. Together with reference TRBV5-1 and TRBJ2-1, the CDR3 gives the full variable domain: KAGVTQTPRYLIKTRGQQVTLSCSPISGHRSVSWYQQTPGQGLQFLFEYFSETQRNKGNFPGRFSGRQFSNSRSEMNVSTLELGDSALYLCASSATWTEGRVLGNEQFFGPGTRLTVL.